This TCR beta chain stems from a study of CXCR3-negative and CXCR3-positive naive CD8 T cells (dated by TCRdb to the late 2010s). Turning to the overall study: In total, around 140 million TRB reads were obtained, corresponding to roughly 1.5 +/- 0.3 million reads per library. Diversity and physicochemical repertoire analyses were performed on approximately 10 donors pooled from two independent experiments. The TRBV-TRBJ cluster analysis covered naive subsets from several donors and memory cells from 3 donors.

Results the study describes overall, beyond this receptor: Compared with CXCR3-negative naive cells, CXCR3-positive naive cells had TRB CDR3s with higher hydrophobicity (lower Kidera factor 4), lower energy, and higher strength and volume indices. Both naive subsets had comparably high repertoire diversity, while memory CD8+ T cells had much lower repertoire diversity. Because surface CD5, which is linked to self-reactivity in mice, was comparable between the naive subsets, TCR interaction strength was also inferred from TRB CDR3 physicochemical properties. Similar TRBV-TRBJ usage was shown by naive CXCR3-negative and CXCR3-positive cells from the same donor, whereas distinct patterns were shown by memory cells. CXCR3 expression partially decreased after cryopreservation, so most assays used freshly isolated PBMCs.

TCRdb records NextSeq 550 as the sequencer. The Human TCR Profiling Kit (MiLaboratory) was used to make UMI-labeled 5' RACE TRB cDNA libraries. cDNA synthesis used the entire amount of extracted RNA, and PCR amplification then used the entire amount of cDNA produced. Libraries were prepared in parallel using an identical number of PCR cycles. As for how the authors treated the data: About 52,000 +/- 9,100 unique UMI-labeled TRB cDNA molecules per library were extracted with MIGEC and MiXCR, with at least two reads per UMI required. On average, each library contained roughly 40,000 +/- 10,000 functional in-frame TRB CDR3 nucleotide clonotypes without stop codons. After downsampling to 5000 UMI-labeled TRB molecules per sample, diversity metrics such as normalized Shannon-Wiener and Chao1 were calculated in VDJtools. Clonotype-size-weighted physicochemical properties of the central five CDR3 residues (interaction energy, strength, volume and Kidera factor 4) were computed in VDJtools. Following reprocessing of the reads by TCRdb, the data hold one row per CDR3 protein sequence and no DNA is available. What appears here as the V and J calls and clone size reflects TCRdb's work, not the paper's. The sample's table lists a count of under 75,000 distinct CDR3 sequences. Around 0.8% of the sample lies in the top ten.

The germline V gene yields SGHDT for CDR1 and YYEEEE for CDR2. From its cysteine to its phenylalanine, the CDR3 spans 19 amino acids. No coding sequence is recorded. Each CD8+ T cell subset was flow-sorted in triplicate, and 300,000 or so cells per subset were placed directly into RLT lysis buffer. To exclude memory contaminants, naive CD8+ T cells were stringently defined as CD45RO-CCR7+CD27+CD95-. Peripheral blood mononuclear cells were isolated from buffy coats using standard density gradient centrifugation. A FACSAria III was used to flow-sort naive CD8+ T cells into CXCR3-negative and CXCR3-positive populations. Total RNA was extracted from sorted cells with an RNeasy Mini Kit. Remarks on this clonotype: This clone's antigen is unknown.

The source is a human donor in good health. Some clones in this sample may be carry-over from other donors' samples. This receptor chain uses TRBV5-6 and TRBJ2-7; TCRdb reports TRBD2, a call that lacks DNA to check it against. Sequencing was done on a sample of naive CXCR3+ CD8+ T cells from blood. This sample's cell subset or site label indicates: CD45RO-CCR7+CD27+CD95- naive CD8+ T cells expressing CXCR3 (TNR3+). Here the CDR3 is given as CASSPGLGLAGVGSYEQYF.